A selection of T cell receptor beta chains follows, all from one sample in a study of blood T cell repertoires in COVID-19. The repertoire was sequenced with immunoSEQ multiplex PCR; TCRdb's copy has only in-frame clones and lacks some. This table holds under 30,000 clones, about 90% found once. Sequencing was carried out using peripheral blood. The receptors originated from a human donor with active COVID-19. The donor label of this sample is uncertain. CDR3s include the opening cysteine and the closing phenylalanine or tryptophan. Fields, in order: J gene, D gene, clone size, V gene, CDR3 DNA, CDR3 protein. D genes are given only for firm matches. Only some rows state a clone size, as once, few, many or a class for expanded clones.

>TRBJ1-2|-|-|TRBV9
TGTGCCAGCAGCGTAGATAGGGGCCCCTATGGCTACACCTTC
CASSVDRGPYGYTF
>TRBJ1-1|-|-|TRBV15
TGTGCCACCGGTTACCGGACACCACCTGCGACTGAAGCTTTCTTT
CATGYRTPPATEAFF
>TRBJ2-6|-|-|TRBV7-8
TGTGCCAGCAGCCACCGGGGCAACGTCCTGACTTTC
CASSHRGNVLTF
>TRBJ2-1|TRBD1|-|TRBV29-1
TGCAGCGTCTACAACAGGGGATTTAACAATGAGCAGTTCTTC
CSVYNRGFNNEQFF
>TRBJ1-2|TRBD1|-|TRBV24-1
TGTGCCACGCTTAGCCTTCGACAGGGCGGCTATGGCTACACCTTC
CATLSLRQGGYGYTF
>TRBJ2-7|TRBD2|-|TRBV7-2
TGTGCCAGCAGCCTGGGGGTGGGAGGGAGCTCCTACGAGCAGTACTTC
CASSLGVGGSSYEQYF
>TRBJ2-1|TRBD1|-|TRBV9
TGTGCCAGCAGCTTCCGGGACAGGGACCCTGAGCAGTTCTTC
CASSFRDRDPEQFF
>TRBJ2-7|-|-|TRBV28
TGTGCCAGCAGTCCACGGGGTCTAGGTGGCGGAGCGGGTCGGGAGCAGTACTTC
CASSPRGLGGGAGREQYF
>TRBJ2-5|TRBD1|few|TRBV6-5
TGTGCCAGCACCGGGGACAGGGATGAGAAGACCCAGTACTTC
CASTGDRDEKTQYF
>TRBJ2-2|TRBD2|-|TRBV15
TGTGCCACCAGCAGATTAGCGGGAGTTACCGGGGAGCTGTTTTTT
CATSRLAGVTGELFF
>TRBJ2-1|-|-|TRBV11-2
TGTGCCAGCTGTGTAGATTCCTACAATGAGCAGTTCTTC
CASCVDSYNEQFF
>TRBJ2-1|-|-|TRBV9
TGTGCCAGCAGTGTACCCCCCAGGGTTGAGCAGTTCTTC
CASSVPPRVEQFF
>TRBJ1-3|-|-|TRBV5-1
TGCGCCAGCAGCTTGGAAGGCAGGGTTGGAAACACCATATATTTT
CASSLEGRVGNTIYF
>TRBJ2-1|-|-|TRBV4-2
TGTGCCAGCAGCCAAGGCGTCTGGCGGGGGCACCACAATGAGCAGTTCTTC
CASSQGVWRGHHNEQFF
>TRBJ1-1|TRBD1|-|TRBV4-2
TGTGCCAGCAGCCAAGAAGGGACAGGCCGGAACACTGAAGCTTTCTTT
CASSQEGTGRNTEAFF
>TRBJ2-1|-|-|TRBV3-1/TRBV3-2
TGTGCCAGCAGCCAAGACACAGGTGAGCAGTTCTTC
CASSQDTGEQFF
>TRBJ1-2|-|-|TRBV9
TGTGCCAGCAGCGTAGGGTTAGAAAATTATGGCTACACCTTC
CASSVGLENYGYTF
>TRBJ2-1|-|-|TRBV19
TGTGCCAGTAGTATCGGTGCGGGGGCGCCCAATGAGCAGTTCTTC
CASSIGAGAPNEQFF
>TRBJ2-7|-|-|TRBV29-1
TGCAGCGCCCTGACAGATACCTACGAGCAGTACTTC
CSALTDTYEQYF
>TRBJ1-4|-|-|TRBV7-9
TGTGCACTCAGCTGGGGGCAAAACGAAAAACTGTTTTTT
CALSWGQNEKLFF
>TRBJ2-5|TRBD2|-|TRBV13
TGTGCCAGCAGGACCAGACTAGCGGGAGTTAGTCAAGAGACCCAGTACTTC
CASRTRLAGVSQETQYF
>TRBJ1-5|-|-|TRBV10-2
TGCGCCAGCAGTGACGGTTGGCAGGGTGGTACGCCCCAGCATTTT
CASSDGWQGGTPQHF
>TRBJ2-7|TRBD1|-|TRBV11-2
TGTGCCAGCAGCTCGACCTACAGGGGAAACTACGAGCAGTACTTC
CASSSTYRGNYEQYF
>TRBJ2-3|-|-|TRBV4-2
TGTGCCAGCCAGCGCGCCCTAGGGGAAGGAACAGATACGCAGTATTTT
CASQRALGEGTDTQYF
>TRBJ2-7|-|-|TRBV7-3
TGTGCCAGCAGCTTAGGTCCAGGTTCCTACGAGCAGTACTTC
CASSLGPGSYEQYF
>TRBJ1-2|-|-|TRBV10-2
TGCGCCAGCAGTGAGTCTGTCTCTAACTATGGCTACACCTTC
CASSESVSNYGYTF
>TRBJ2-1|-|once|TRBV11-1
TGTGCCAGCAGCTTAGCGGGGGCTGTTGAGCAGTTCTTC
CASSLAGAVEQFF
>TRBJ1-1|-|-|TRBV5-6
TGTGCCAGCAGCTCTCAGGGCTCGGTGAACACTGAAGCTTTCTTT
CASSSQGSVNTEAFF
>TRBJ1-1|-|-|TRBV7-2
TGTGCCAGCAGCTTATTCCAGGGCTCCACTGAAGCTTTCTTT
CASSLFQGSTEAFF
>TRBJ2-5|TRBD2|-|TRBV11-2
TGTGCCAGCAGCTTAGCCCTACTAGCGGGGGAGACCCAGTACTTC
CASSLALLAGETQYF
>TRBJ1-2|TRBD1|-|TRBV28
TGTGCCAGCCAGACAGGGAGCGATGGCTACACCTTC
CASQTGSDGYTF
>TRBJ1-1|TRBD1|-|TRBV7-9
TGTGCCAGCAGCTTAGCCGGGACAGATGAAGCTTTCTTT
CASSLAGTDEAFF
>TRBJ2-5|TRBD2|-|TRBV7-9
TGTGCCAGCAGCGGACTAGCGGGAGTTAGAGGGCAAGAGACCCAGTACTTC
CASSGLAGVRGQETQYF
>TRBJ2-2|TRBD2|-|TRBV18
TGTGCCAGCTCACCACCAGGCCTAGCGGGGGCCCTAAAGAACACCGGGGAGCTGTTTTTT
CASSPPGLAGALKNTGELFF
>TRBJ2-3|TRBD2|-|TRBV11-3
TGTGCCAGCAGCTCCCGACTTGCGCGGGGGGTAACTGGCACAGATACGCAGTATTTT
CASSSRLARGVTGTDTQYF
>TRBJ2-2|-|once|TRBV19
TGTGCCAGTAGTATTCTTAACGGGGAGCTGTTTTTT
CASSILNGELFF
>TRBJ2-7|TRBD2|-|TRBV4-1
TGCGCCAGCAGCCACACTCGGGACTACTACGAGCAGTACTTC
CASSHTRDYYEQYF